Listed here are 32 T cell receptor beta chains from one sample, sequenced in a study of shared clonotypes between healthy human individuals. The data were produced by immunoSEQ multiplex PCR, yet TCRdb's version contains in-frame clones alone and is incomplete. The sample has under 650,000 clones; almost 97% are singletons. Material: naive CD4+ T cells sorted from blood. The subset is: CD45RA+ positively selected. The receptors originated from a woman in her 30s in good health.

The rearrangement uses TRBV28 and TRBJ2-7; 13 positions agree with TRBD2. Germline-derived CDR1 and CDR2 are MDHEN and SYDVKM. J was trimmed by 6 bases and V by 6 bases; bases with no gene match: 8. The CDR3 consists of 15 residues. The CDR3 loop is CASRRRTSGSIEQYF. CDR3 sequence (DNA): TGTGCCAGCAGACGTCGGACTAGCGGGAGTATCGAGCAGTACTTC.

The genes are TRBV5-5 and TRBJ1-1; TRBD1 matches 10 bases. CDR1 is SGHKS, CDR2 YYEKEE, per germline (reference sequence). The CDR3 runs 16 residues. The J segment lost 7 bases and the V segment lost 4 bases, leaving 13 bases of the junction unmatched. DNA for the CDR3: TGTGCCAGCAGCATAGGGTGGGACAGGGGCGACCTTGAAGCTTTCTTT. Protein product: CASSIGWDRGDLEAFF.

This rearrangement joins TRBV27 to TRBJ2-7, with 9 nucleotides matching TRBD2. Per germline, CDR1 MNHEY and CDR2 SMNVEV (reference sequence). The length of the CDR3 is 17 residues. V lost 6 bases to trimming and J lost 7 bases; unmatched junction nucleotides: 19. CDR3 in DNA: TGTGCCAGCAGCTCGCCTCGTGTTGCGGGAGGGCCGGAAGAGCAGTACTTC. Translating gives CASSSPRVAGGPEEQYF.

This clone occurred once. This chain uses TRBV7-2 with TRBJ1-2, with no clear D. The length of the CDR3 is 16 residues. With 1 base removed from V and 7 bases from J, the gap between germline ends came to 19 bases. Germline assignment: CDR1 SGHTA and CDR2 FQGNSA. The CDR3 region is CASSLGTVFAFTGYTF. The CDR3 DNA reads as TGTGCCAGCAGCTTAGGAACGGTCTTCGCATTCACTGGCTACACCTTC.

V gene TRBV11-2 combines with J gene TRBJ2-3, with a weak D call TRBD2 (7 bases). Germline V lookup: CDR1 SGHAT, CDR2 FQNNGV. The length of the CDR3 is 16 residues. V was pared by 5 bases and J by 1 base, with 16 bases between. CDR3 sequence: CASSPGGGSRTDTQYF. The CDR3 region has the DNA TGTGCCAGCAGCCCGGGCGGGGGCTCGCGCACAGATACGCAGTATTTT.

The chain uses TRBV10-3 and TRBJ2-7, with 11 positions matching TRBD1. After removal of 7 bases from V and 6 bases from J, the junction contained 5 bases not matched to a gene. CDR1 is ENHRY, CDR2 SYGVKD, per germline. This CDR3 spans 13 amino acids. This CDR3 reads CAINEGTGGEQYF. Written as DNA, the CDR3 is TGTGCCATCAACGAAGGGACAGGGGGCGAGCAGTACTTC.

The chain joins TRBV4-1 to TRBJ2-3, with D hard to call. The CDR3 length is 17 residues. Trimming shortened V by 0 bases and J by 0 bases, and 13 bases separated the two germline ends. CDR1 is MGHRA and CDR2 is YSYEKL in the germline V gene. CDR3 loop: CASSQDQGQSSTDTQYF. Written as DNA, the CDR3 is TGCGCCAGCAGCCAAGATCAAGGCCAATCTAGCACAGATACGCAGTATTTT.

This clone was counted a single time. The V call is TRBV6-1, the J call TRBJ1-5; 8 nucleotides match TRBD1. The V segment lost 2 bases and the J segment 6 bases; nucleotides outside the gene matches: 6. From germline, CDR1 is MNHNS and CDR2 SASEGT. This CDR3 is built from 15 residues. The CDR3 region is CASSEWQGAGQPQHF. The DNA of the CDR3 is TGTGCCAGCAGTGAATGGCAGGGGGCGGGTCAGCCCCAGCATTTT.

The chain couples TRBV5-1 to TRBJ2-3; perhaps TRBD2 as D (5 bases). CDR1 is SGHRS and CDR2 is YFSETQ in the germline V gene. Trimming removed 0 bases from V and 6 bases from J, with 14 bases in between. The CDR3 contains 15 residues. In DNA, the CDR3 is TGCGCCAGCAGCTTGGGCGGGTCCGTATCTGATACGCAGTATTTT. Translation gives CASSLGGSVSDTQYF.

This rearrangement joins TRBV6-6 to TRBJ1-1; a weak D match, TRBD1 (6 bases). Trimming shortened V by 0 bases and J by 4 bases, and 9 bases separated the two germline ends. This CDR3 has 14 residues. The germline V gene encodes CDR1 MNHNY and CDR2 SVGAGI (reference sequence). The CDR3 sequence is CASSYSQGITEAFF. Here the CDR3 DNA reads TGTGCCAGCAGTTACTCACAGGGCATCACTGAAGCTTTCTTT.

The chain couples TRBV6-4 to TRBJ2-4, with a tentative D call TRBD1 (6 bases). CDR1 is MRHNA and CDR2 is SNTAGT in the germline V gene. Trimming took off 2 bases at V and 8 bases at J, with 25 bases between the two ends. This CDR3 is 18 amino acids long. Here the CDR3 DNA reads TGTGCCAGCAGTGACGAGCTTAACCGGGACACCCCGGCCGACATTCAGTACTTC. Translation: CASSDELNRDTPADIQYF.

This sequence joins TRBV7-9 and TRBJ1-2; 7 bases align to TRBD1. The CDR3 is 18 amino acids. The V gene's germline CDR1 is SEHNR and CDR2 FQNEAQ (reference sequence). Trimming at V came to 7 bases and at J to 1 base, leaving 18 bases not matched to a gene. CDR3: CASILTGPLGPINYGYTF. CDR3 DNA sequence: TGTGCCAGCATCCTGACAGGGCCCTTAGGCCCGATTAACTATGGCTACACCTTC.

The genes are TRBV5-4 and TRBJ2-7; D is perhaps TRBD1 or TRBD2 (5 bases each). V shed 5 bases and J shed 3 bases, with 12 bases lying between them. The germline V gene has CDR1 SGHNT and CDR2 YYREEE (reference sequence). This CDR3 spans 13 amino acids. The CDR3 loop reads CASSPAGSYEQYF. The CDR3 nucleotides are TGTGCCAGCAGTCCCGCAGGGAGCTACGAGCAGTACTTC.

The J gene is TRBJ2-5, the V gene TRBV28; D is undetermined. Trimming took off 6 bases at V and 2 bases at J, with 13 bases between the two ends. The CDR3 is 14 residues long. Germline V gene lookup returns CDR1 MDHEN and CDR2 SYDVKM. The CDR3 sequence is CASSSASPQETQYF. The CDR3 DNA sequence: TGTGCCAGCAGCTCCGCCAGCCCTCAAGAGACCCAGTACTTC.

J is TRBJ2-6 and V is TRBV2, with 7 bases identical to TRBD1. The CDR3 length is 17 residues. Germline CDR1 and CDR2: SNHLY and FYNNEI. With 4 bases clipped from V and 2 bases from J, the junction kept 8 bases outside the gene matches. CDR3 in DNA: TGTGCCAGCAGTGGAAGGGGACAGAGAACTGGGGCCAACGTCCTGACTTTC. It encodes CASSGRGQRTGANVLTF.

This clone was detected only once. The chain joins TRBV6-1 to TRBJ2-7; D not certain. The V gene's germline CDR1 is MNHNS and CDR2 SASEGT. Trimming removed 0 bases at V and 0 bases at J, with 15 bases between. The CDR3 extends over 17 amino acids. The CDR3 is CASSEAFSWILSYEQYF. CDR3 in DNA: TGTGCCAGCAGTGAAGCGTTTAGCTGGATACTCTCCTACGAGCAGTACTTC.

CDR3 protein: CASSFRPGTVHGANYGYTF. The CDR3, as DNA: TGTGCCAGCAGTTTCCGCCCCGGGACAGTCCATGGGGCGAACTATGGCTACACCTTC. The chain carries TRBV27 and TRBJ1-2; 7 bases match TRBD1. CDR3 length: 19 amino acids. Germline CDR1 MNHEY, CDR2 SMNVEV (reference sequence). V shed 3 bases and J 2 bases; nucleotides not matched to a gene: 18.

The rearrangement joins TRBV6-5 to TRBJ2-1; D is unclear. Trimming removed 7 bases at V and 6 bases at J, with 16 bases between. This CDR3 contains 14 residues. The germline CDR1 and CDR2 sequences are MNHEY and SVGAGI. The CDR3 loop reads CASNRAPGSNEQFF. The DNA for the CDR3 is TGTGCCAGCAACCGGGCTCCGGGTTCCAATGAGCAGTTCTTC.

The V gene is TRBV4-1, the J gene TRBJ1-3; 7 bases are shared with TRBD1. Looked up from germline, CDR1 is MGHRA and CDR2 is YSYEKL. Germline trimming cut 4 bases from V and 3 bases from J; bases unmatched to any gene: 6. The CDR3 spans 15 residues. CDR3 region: CASSPYQGDGNTIYF. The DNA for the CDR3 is TGCGCCAGCAGCCCCTACCAGGGGGATGGAAACACCATATATTTT.

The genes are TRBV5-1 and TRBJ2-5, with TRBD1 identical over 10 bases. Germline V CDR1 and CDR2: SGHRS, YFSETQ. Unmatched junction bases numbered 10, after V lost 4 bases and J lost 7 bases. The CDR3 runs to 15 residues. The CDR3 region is CASSPGTGEIGTQYF. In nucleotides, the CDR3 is TGCGCCAGCAGCCCCGGGACAGGGGAAATCGGGACCCAGTACTTC.

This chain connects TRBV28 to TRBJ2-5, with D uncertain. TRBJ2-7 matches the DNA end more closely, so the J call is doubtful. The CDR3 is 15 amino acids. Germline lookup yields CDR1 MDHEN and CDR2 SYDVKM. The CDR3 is CASSSPPISSYEQYF. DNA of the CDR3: TGTGCCAGCAGTTCCCCCCCGATTAGTTCCTACGAGCAGTACTTC.

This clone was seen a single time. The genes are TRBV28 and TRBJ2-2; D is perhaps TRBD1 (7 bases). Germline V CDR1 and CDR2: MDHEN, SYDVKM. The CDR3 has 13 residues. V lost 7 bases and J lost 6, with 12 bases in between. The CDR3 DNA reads TGTGCCAGCACTCAGGGGGGAGCCGGGGAGCTGTTTTTT. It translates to CASTQGGAGELFF.

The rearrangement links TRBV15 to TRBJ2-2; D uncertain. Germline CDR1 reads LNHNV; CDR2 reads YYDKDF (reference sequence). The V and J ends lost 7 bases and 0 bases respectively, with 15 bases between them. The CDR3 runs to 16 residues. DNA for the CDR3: TGTGCCACCACCGAAGGTGGCGGATCGAACACCGGGGAGCTGTTTTTT. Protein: CATTEGGGSNTGELFF.

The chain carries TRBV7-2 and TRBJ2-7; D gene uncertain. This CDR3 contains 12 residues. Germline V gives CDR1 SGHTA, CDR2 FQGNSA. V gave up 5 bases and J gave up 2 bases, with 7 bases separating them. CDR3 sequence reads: CASSTLAYEQYF. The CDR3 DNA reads TGTGCCAGCAGCACCCTAGCCTACGAGCAGTACTTC.

The CDR3 is CSVEAHHTEREGRHEQYF. For the CDR3, the DNA is TGCAGCGTTGAGGCGCACCACACGGAGCGGGAGGGCCGCCACGAGCAGTACTTC. This chain uses TRBV29-1 with TRBJ2-7; 10 bases map to TRBD2. Germline V gene data show CDR1 as SQVTM and CDR2 as ANQGSEA. V lost 3 bases and J lost 5; bases outside the gene matches: 19. This CDR3 has 18 amino acids.

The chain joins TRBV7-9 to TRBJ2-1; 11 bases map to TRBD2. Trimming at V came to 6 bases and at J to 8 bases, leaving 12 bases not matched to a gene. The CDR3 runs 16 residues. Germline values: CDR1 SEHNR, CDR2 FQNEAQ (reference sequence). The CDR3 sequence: CASSKLAGEIPDEQFF. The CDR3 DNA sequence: TGTGCCAGCAGTAAACTAGCGGGAGAGATCCCCGATGAGCAGTTCTTC.

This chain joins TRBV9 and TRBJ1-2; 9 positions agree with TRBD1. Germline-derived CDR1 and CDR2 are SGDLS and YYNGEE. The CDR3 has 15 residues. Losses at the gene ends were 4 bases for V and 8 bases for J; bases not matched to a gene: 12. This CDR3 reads CASSQVGTGLVGYTF. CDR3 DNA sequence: TGTGCCAGCAGCCAAGTGGGGACAGGGCTTGTCGGCTACACCTTC.

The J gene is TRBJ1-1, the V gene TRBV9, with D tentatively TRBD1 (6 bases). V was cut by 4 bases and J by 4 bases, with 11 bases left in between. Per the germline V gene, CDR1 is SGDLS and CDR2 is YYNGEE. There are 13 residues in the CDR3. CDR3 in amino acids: CASSLRRGTEAFF. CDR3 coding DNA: TGTGCCAGCAGCCTCCGCAGGGGCACTGAAGCTTTCTTT. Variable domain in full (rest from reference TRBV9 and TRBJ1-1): DSGVTQTPKHLITATGQRVTLRCSPRSGDLSVYWYQQSLDQGLQFLIQYYNGEERAKGNILERFSAQQFPDLHSELNLSSLELGDSALYFCASSLRRGTEAFFGQGTRLTVV.

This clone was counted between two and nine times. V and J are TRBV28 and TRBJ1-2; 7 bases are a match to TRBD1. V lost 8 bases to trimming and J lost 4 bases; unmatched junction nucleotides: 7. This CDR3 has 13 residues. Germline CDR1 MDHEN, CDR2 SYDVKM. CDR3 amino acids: CASGYRGTYGYTF. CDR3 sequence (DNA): TGTGCCAGCGGCTACAGGGGTACCTATGGCTACACCTTC.

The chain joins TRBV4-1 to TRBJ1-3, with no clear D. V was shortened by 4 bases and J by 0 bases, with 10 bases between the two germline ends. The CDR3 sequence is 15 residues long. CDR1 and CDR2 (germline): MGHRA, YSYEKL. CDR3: CASSRIGPSGNTIYF. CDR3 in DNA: TGCGCCAGCAGCCGGATCGGCCCCTCTGGAAACACCATATATTTT.

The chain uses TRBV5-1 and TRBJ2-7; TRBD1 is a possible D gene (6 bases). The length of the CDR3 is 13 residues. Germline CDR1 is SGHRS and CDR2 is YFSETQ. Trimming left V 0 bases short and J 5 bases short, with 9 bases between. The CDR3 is CASSLAGAHEQYF. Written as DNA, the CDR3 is TGCGCCAGCAGCTTGGCAGGGGCCCACGAGCAGTACTTC.

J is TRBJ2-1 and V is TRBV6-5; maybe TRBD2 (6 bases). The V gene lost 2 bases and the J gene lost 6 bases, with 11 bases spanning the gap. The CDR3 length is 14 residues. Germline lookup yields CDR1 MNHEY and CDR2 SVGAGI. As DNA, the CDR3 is TGTGCCAGCAGTTACGCGCGGAGGGTCAATGAGCAGTTCTTC. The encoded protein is CASSYARRVNEQFF.